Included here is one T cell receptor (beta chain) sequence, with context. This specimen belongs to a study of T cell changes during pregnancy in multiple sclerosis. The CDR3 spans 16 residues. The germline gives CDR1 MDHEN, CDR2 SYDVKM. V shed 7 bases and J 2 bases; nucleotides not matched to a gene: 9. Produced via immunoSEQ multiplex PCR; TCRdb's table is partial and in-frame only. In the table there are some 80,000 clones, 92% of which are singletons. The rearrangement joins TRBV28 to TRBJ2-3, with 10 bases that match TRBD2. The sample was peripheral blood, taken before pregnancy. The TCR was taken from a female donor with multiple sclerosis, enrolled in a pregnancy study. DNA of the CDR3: TGTGCCAGCACAAGCGGGAGGGCTTTATTCACAGATACGCAGTATTTT. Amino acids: CASTSGRALFTDTQYF.